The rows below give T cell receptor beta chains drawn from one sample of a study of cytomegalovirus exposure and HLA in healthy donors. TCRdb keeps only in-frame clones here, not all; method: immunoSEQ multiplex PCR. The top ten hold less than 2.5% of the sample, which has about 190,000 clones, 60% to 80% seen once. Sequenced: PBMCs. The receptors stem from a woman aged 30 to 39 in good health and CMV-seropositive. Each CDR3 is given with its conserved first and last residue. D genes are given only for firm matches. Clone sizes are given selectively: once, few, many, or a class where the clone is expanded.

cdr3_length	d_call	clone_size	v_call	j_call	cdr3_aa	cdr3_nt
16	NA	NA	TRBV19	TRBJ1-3	CASTRVGGSSGNTIYF	TGTGCCAGTACCCGAGTCGGGGGAAGCTCTGGAAACACCATATATTTT
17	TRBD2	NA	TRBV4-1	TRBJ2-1	CASSQVVLAGTYNEQFF	TGCGCCAGCAGCCAAGTAGTGCTAGCGGGGACCTACAATGAGCAGTTCTTC
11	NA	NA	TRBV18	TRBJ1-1	CASSLTVEAFF	TGTGCCAGCTCACTCACAGTTGAAGCTTTCTTT
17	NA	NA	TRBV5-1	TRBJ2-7	CASSRTGVASGGDEQYF	TGCGCCAGCAGCCGGACAGGGGTGGCTAGCGGGGGCGACGAGCAGTACTTC
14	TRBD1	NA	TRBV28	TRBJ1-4	CASSPGQGGEKLFF	TGTGCCAGCAGTCCAGGACAGGGCGGGGAAAAACTGTTTTTT
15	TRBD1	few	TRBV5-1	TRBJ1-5	CASSLGQGGNQPQHF	TGCGCCAGCAGCCTAGGACAGGGTGGCAATCAGCCCCAGCATTTT
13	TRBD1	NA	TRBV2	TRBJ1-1	CASTNRGNTEAFF	TGTGCCAGCACCAACAGGGGGAACACTGAAGCTTTCTTT
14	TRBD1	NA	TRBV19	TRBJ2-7	CASSARGQAYEQYF	TGTGCCAGTAGTGCCAGGGGGCAGGCCTACGAGCAGTACTTC
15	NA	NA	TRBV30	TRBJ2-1	CAWSVASSMYNEQFF	TGTGCCTGGAGTGTAGCTAGCAGCATGTACAATGAGCAGTTCTTC
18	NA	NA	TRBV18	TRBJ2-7	CASSPLTIDGRGNHEQYF	TGTGCCAGCTCACCCTTAACAATCGACGGAAGGGGGAACCACGAGCAGTACTTC
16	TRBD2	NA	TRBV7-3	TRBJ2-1	CASSSGLAVSYNEQFF	TGTGCCAGCAGTTCGGGACTAGCGGTCTCCTACAATGAGCAGTTCTTC
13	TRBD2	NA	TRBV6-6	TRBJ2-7	CASSNGDYQEQYF	TGTGCCAGCAGTAACGGGGACTACCAAGAGCAGTACTTC
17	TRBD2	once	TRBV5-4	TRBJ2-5	CASSPGTSGGARETQYF	TGTGCCAGCAGCCCGGGGACTAGCGGGGGGGCTCGCGAGACCCAGTACTTC
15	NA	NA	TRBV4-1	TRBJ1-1	CASSQEGTLLGEAFF	TGCGCCAGCAGCCAAGAAGGGACACTACTGGGCGAAGCTTTCTTT
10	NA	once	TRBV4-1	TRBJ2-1	CASSQARQFF	TGCGCCAGCAGCCAAGCTAGGCAGTTCTTC
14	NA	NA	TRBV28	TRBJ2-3	CASSLQGGADTQYF	TGTGCCAGCAGTTTACAGGGCGGGGCGGATACGCAGTATTTT
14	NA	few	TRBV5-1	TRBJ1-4	CASSPGHEFEKLFF	TGCGCCAGCAGCCCGGGACACGAGTTTGAAAAACTGTTTTTT
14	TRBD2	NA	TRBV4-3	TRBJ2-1	CASSHGLAGDEQFF	TGCGCCAGCAGCCACGGACTAGCGGGGGATGAGCAGTTCTTC
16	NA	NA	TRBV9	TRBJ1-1	CASSLNRDSLYTEAFF	TGTGCCAGCAGCCTGAACCGGGACTCCCTGTACACTGAAGCTTTCTTT
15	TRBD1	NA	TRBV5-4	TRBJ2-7	CASSLPGTGAEEQYF	TGTGCCAGCAGTTTGCCCGGGACAGGGGCTGAAGAGCAGTACTTC
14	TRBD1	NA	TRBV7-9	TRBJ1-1	CASSSDRRNTEAFF	TGTGCCAGCAGCTCGGACAGGAGGAACACTGAAGCTTTCTTT
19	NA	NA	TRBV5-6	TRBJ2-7	CANPLVSTKTGKFSYEQYF	TGTGCCAACCCCCTCGTGAGCACAAAGACAGGAAAATTCTCCTACGAGCAGTACTTC
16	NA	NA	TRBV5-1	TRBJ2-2	CASSPLSTQGSGELFF	TGCGCCAGCAGCCCACTGTCCACACAGGGTTCCGGGGAGCTGTTTTTT
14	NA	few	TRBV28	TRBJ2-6	CASDAGPGANVLTF	TGTGCCTCCGATGCGGGGCCTGGGGCCAACGTCCTGACTTTC
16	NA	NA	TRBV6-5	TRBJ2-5	CASSYGKTGDRETQYF	TGTGCCAGCAGTTACGGCAAGACGGGGGATAGGGAGACCCAGTACTTC
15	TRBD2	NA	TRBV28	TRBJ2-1	CASGTSGRVYNEQFF	TGTGCCAGTGGGACTAGCGGGAGGGTTTACAATGAGCAGTTCTTC
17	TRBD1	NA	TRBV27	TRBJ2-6	CASSLFGTGAGANVLTF	TGTGCCAGCAGTTTATTCGGGACAGGGGCTGGGGCCAACGTCCTGACTTTC
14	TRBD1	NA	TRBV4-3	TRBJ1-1	CASSPWAGGTEAFF	TGCGCCAGCAGCCCCTGGGCAGGGGGCACTGAAGCTTTCTTT
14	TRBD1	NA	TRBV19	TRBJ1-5	CASSPGQKNQPQHF	TGTGCCAGTAGTCCGGGACAGAAGAATCAGCCCCAGCATTTT
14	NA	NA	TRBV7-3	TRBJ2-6	CASGRDSGANVLTF	TGTGCCAGCGGGCGGGACTCTGGGGCCAACGTCCTGACTTTC
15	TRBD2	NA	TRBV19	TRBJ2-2	CASGTSGGSIGELFF	TGTGCCAGTGGGACTAGCGGGGGTTCAATCGGGGAGCTGTTTTTT
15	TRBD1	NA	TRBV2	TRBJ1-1	CASRRTGVRNTEAFF	TGTGCCAGCAGGAGGACAGGGGTAAGAAACACTGAAGCTTTCTTT
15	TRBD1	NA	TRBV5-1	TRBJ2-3	CASSTGQLGTDTQYF	TGCGCCAGCAGCACGGGACAGTTAGGCACAGATACGCAGTATTTT
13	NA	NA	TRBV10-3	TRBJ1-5	CAIGGGGNQPQHF	TGTGCCATTGGCGGGGGGGGGAATCAGCCCCAGCATTTT
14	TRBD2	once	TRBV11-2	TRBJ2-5	CASSLLAGGETQYF	TGTGCCAGCAGCTTATTAGCGGGAGGGGAGACCCAGTACTTC
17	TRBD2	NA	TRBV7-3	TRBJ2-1	CASSLLAGGPSLGEQFF	TGTGCCAGCAGCTTACTAGCGGGAGGCCCTTCTCTAGGTGAGCAGTTCTTC
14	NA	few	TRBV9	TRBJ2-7	CASSPRTTSYEQYF	TGTGCCAGCAGCCCCCGGACTACCTCCTACGAGCAGTACTTC
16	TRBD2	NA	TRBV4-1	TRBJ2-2	CASSPSSGVLTGELFF	TGCGCCAGCAGCCCATCTAGCGGGGTACTGACCGGGGAGCTGTTTTTT
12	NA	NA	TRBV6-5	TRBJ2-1	CASSRLGHEQFF	TGTGCCAGCAGCAGACTAGGTCATGAGCAGTTCTTC
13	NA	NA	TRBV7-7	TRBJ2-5	CASSPARGETQYF	TGTGCCAGCAGCCCGGCGCGGGGAGAGACCCAGTACTTC
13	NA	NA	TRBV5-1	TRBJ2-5	CASSLSGGETQYF	TGCGCCAGCAGCTTGAGTGGCGGAGAGACCCAGTACTTC
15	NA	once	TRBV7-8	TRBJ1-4	CASSLVGQTNEKLFF	TGTGCCAGCAGCTTAGTGGGGCAGACTAATGAAAAACTGTTTTTT
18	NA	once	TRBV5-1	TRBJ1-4	CASSLLPVLGQTNEKLFF	TGCGCCAGCAGCTTGTTGCCCGTTCTTGGGCAGACTAATGAAAAACTGTTTTTT
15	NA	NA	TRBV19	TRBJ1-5	CASSIDDSFNQPQHF	TGTGCCAGTAGTATAGACGACAGTTTTAATCAGCCCCAGCATTTT
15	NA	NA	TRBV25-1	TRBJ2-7	CASSDLRRAPWEQYF	TGTGCCAGCAGTGACCTAAGGAGGGCCCCCTGGGAGCAGTACTTC
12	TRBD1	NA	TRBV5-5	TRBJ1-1	CASSLGQGAAFF	TGTGCCAGCAGCTTGGGACAGGGCGCGGCTTTCTTT
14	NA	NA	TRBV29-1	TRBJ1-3	CSVEGQLSGNTIYF	TGCAGCGTTGAAGGACAGCTATCTGGAAACACCATATATTTT
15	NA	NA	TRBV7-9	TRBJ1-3	CASSLEGTSGNTIYF	TGTGCCAGCAGCTTGGAGGGGACCTCTGGAAACACCATATATTTT
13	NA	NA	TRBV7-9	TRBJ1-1	CASSERAGTEAFF	TGTGCCAGCAGCGAAAGAGCGGGCACTGAAGCTTTCTTT
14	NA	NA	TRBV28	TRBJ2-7	CASSLSTGRYEQYF	TGTGCCAGCAGTTTATCTACAGGCCGATACGAGCAGTACTTC